These 18 T cell receptor beta chains were sequenced from one sample in a study of shared clonotypes between healthy human individuals. Assay: immunoSEQ multiplex PCR; the TCRdb copy retains only in-frame clones and omits some. The sample lists about 960,000 clones, 76% occurring once. Material: memory CD4+ T cells sorted from blood. Described subset: CD45RA-negative fraction. These receptors all stem from a man aged 18-30 years in good health.

This chain links TRBV5-6 with TRBJ1-1; 7 nucleotides align to TRBD1. The CDR3 has 14 amino acids. The J segment lost 4 bases and the V segment lost 4 bases, leaving 7 bases of the junction unmatched. Germline CDR1 reads SGHDT; CDR2 reads YYEEEE. The CDR3 region is CASSTGQRGTEAFF. The CDR3 DNA reads TGTGCCAGCAGCACGGGACAGAGGGGCACTGAAGCTTTCTTT.

This clone showed up just a few times. The rearrangement uses TRBV6-4 and TRBJ2-1; D is possibly TRBD2 (5 bases). The V end lost 6 bases, the J end lost 7 bases, and 16 bases lay between the germline ends. Germline assignment: CDR1 MRHNA and CDR2 SNTAGT. The CDR3 totals 14 residues. The CDR3 loop reads CASSDRISGNEQFF. In DNA, the CDR3 is TGTGCCAGCAGCGATCGAATCTCGGGGAATGAGCAGTTCTTC.

Details on this clone: This same CDR3 is encoded by further DNA sequences in the sample. The chain uses TRBV28 and TRBJ1-5; D call uncertain. CDR1 is MDHEN, CDR2 SYDVKM, per germline. The CDR3 is 12 residues long. Trimming cost V 3 bases and J 4 bases, with 4 bases left between them. CDR3 loop: CASSLVNQPQHF. CDR3 sequence (DNA): TGTGCCAGCAGTTTGGTTAATCAGCCCCAGCATTTT.

The genes are TRBV10-3 and TRBJ2-5; the match to TRBD2 covers 11 bases. J was trimmed by 6 bases and V by 2 bases; bases with no gene match: 11. This CDR3 region has 17 residues. Germline CDR1 reads ENHRY; CDR2 reads SYGVKD. The CDR3 loop reads CAISEKTTSGTAQTQYF. In DNA, the CDR3 is TGTGCCATCAGTGAGAAGACGACTAGCGGGACTGCCCAGACCCAGTACTTC.

CDR3 loop: CAWGLGTGNTIYF. The CDR3, as DNA: TGTGCCTGGGGCTTAGGAACTGGAAACACCATATATTTT. The rearrangement links TRBV30 to TRBJ1-3; no clear D. The germline gives CDR1 GTSNPN, CDR2 SVGIG (reference sequence). CDR3 size: 13 residues. V was clipped by 5 bases and J by 2 bases, with 10 bases between them.

The chain recombines TRBV4-3 with TRBJ2-7; 10 nucleotides line up with TRBD2. This CDR3 comprises 16 residues. The ends lost 0 bases at V and 6 bases at J; junction bases unmatched: 8. From germline, CDR1 is LGHNA and CDR2 YSLEER. This CDR3 is CASSQERGLAPSEQYF. CDR3 coding DNA: TGCGCCAGCAGCCAAGAGAGGGGACTAGCGCCTTCCGAGCAGTACTTC.

This clone was detected many times. The chain recombines TRBV9 with TRBJ1-1, with 9 bases identical to TRBD1. The CDR3 loop spans 15 amino acids. Germline V gene lookup returns CDR1 SGDLS and CDR2 YYNGEE. J was trimmed by 5 bases and V by 0 bases; bases with no gene match: 5. The CDR3 bases are TGTGCCAGCAGCGTAGGAAGGGACAGGGCAACTGAAGCTTTCTTT. Its protein product is CASSVGRDRATEAFF.

The V call is TRBV28, the J call TRBJ1-3; perhaps TRBD1 as D (5 bases). Germline CDR1 and CDR2: MDHEN and SYDVKM. The V and J ends lost 5 bases and 0 bases respectively, with 23 bases between them. The CDR3 contains 19 residues. The CDR3 sequence is CASSRTLWARTYSGNTIYF. CDR3 coding DNA: TGTGCCAGCAGTCGAACTCTGTGGGCTCGGACATACTCTGGAAACACCATATATTTT.

The chain employs TRBV19 and TRBJ2-7; no clear D gene. The CDR3 is made up of 13 amino acids. In germline, CDR1 is LNHDA, CDR2 SQIVND (reference sequence). Between the trimmed V and J ends, which lost 0 bases and 9 bases, there was a span of 12 bases. The CDR3 reads CASSIEGGVGQYF. The CDR3 nucleotides are TGTGCCAGTAGTATAGAGGGCGGAGTAGGGCAGTACTTC. Looking up the rest from reference TRBV19 and TRBJ2-7 gives the full variable domain: DGGITQSPKYLFRKEGQNVTLSCEQNLNHDAMYWYRQDPGQGLRLIYYSQIVNDFQKGDIAEGYSVSREKKESFPLTVTSAQKNPTAFYLCASSIEGGVGQYFGPGTRLTVT.

V usage is TRBV7-2 and J usage is TRBJ2-3, with D maybe TRBD2 (5 bases). Germline loops: CDR1 SGHTA, CDR2 FQGNSA. Trimming removed 1 base from V and 1 base from J, with 9 bases in between. The CDR3 has 15 amino acids. The CDR3 protein is CASSLDGSRTDTQYF. CDR3 coding DNA: TGTGCCAGCAGCTTAGATGGGAGTCGCACAGATACGCAGTATTTT.

The chain joins TRBV7-9 to TRBJ2-1, with 12 bases lining up with TRBD2. The junction had 7 bases not matched to a gene; V was cut back by 7 bases and J by 9 bases. Germline V gives CDR1 SEHNR, CDR2 FQNEAQ (reference sequence). The CDR3 contains 14 residues. The CDR3 DNA reads TGTGCCAGCACCCGGACTAGCGGGATTGGTGAGCAGTTCTTC. This gives the protein CASTRTSGIGEQFF.

The chain has TRBV7-9 and TRBJ2-6; a possible D gene is TRBD1 (5 bases). The CDR3 is 15 residues long. V lost 5 bases, J lost 3 bases, and 11 bases lay in between. Germline values: CDR1 SEHNR, CDR2 FQNEAQ (reference sequence). CDR3 residues: CASSPRGGGANVLTF. The DNA of the CDR3 is TGTGCCAGCAGCCCTAGGGGCGGTGGGGCCAACGTCCTGACTTTC.

This clone was seen only a few times. This sequence joins TRBV28 and TRBJ1-2; TRBD1 agrees at 7 bases. After removal of 5 bases from V and 4 bases from J, the junction contained 7 bases not matched to a gene. This CDR3 contains 14 residues. Germline CDR1 and CDR2: MDHEN and SYDVKM. The CDR3 nucleotides read TGTGCCAGCAGTCCAGGGACAGCTTTCTATGGCTACACCTTC. It encodes CASSPGTAFYGYTF.

J is TRBJ2-2 and V is TRBV30; 8 bases are shared with TRBD1. CDR1 is GTSNPN and CDR2 is SVGIG in the germline V gene (reference sequence). With V trimmed by 8 bases and J by 1 base, 6 bases remained unmatched. The CDR3 has 14 amino acids. The CDR3 region has the DNA TGTGCCCGCACCGGGACAGGGAACACCGGGGAGCTGTTTTTT. Amino acid sequence: CARTGTGNTGELFF.

As to this clone: The sample contains more than one DNA sequence encoding this CDR3. The chain recombines TRBV7-9 with TRBJ2-5, with no clear D. CDR3 length: 11 residues. Germline V lookup: CDR1 SEHNR, CDR2 FQNEAQ (reference sequence). V was trimmed by 3 bases and J by 4 bases, leaving 3 bases between them. The CDR3, as DNA: TGTGCCAGCAGCTTTTCAGAGACCCAGTACTTC. Its protein product is CASSFSETQYF.

The chain has TRBV18 and TRBJ1-1; 9 positions match TRBD1. The CDR3 has 13 residues. With V trimmed by 8 bases and J by 3 bases, 4 bases remained unmatched. Germline loops: CDR1 KGHSH, CDR2 LQKENI. CDR3 in amino acids: CASRTGDYTEAFF. The CDR3 region has the DNA TGTGCCAGCAGGACAGGGGATTACACTGAAGCTTTCTTT.

The chain recombines TRBV14 with TRBJ1-2; D is perhaps TRBD1 (5 bases). CDR1 SGHDN and CDR2 FVKESK come from the germline V gene. Trimming cost V 2 bases and J 4 bases, with 11 bases left between them. This CDR3 has 14 amino acids. DNA for the CDR3: TGTGCCAGCAGCCAAACCGGGACCGGCTATGGCTACACCTTC. Its translation is CASSQTGTGYGYTF.

The V gene is TRBV9, the J gene TRBJ1-1; tentative D call: TRBD1 (5 bases). The CDR3 is 14 residues long. V lost 2 bases and J 2 bases, leaving 10 bases between the germline ends. From germline, CDR1 is SGDLS and CDR2 YYNGEE. As DNA, the CDR3 is TGTGCCAGCAGCGTGGGCGGGACCAACACTGAAGCTTTCTTT. Translation gives CASSVGGTNTEAFF.